These T cell receptor beta chains were read from a single sample in a study of tumour-infiltrating T cells in Burkitt lymphoma. Only in-frame clones appear in the TCRdb table, and some are missing; sequencing was by immunoSEQ multiplex PCR. The data hold about 5,100 clones, with about a tenth observed a single time. Material: tumor tissue. These receptor sequences come from a human donor with diffuse large B-cell lymphoma. Both conserved end residues are part of each CDR3.

>TRBV29-1|TRBJ2-7
CSVQLAGVSYEQYF
>TRBV27|TRBJ2-7
CASSTGFHEQYF
>TRBV4-3|TRBJ2-4
CASSQGGGGIQYF
>TRBV4-1|TRBJ2-2
CASSREQAYGELFF
>TRBV4-3|TRBJ1-5
CASSQVTNQPQHF
>TRBV19|TRBJ1-2
CASSIERYNYGYTF
>TRBV7-9|TRBJ1-2
CASSSEWTGRRRYGYTF
>TRBV5-1|TRBJ2-1
CASSRRGGEQFF
>TRBV4-3|TRBJ1-1
CASSQEQGGPEAFF
>TRBV6-1|TRBJ2-2
CASSEVGAGELFF
>TRBV5-1|TRBJ1-2
CASSPNAGAGGYTF
>TRBV27|TRBJ1-1
CASSLSVGGISEAFF
>TRBV10-2|TRBJ2-3
CASSSGLRTDTQYF
>TRBV6-5|TRBJ1-3
CASSYRGTGSGNTIYF
>TRBV9|TRBJ2-7
CASSEPALAGATYEQYF
>TRBV28|TRBJ2-7
CASSYDGTLHEQYF
>TRBV9|TRBJ2-5
CASSVGNSQETQYF
>TRBV20-1|TRBJ2-3
CSALRDTQYF
>TRBV19|TRBJ2-5
CASSIGGETQYF
>TRBV6-1|TRBJ2-2
CASNGRGNTGELFF
>TRBV10-3|TRBJ2-3
CAISETDTQYF
>TRBV7-6|TRBJ1-6
CASSPRQGFDSPLHF
>TRBV6-1|TRBJ2-7
CASSLATASSYEQYF